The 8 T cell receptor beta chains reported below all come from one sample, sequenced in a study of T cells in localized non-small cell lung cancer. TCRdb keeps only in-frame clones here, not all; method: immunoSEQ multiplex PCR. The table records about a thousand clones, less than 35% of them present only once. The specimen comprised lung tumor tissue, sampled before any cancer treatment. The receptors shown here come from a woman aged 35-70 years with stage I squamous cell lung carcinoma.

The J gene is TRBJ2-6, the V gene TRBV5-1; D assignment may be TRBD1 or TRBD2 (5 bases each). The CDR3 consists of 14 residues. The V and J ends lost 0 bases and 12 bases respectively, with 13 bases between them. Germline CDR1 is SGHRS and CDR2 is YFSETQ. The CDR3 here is CASSLEQDWGVLTF. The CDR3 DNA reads TGCGCCAGCAGCTTGGAACAGGACTGGGGCGTCCTGACTTTC.

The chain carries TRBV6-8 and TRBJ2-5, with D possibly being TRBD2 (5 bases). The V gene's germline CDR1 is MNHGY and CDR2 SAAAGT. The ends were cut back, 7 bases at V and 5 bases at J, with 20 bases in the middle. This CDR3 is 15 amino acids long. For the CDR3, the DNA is TGTGCCAGCAAGCGGCTGGGCGGCTTAGGGGAGACCCAGTACTTC. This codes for CASKRLGGLGETQYF.

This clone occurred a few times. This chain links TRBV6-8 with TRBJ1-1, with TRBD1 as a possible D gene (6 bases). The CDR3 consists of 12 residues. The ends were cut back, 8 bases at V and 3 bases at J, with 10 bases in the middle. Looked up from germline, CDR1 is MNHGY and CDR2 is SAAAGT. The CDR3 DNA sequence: TGTGCCAGCGACAGGAATGACACTGAAGCTTTCTTT. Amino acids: CASDRNDTEAFF.

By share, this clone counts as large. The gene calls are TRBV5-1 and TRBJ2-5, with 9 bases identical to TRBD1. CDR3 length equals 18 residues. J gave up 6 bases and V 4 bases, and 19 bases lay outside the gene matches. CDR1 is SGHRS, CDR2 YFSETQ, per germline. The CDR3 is CASSAGTGNGGPGKTQYF. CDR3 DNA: TGCGCCAGCAGCGCCGGGACAGGGAACGGGGGGCCAGGGAAGACCCAGTACTTC.

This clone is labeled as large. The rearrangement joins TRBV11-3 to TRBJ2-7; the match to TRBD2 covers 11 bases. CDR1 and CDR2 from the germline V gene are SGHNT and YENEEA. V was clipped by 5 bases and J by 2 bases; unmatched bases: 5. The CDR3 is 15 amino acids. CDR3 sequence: CASSVLAGGPYEQYF. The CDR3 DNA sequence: TGTGCCAGCAGCGTCCTAGCGGGGGGCCCCTACGAGCAGTACTTC.

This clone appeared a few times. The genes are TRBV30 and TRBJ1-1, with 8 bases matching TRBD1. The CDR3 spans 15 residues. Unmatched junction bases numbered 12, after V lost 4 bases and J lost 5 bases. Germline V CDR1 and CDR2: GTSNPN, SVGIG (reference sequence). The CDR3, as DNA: TGTGCCTGGACCCCTCCGGACAGGGAGGAAACTGAAGCTTTCTTT. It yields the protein CAWTPPDREETEAFF.

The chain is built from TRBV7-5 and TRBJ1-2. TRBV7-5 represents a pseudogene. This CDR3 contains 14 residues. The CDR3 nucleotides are TGTGCCAGCAGCCCCGAGACGGTTAACTATGGCTACACCTTC. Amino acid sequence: CASSPETVNYGYTF.

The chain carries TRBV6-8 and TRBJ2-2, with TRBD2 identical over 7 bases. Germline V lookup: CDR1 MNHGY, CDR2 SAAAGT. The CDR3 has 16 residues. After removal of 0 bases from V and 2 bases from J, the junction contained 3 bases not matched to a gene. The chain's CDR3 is CASSYSRLANTGELFF. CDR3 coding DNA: TGTGCCAGCAGTTACTCTAGACTAGCAAACACCGGGGAGCTGTTTTTT.